This T cell receptor (beta chain) was profiled in a study of blood T cell repertoires in COVID-19. Trimming took 3 bases from V and 5 from J; bases not matched to a gene: 9. This CDR3 region has 14 residues. The germline V gene has CDR1 DFQATT and CDR2 SNEGSKA (reference sequence). Sequencing was performed with immunoSEQ multiplex PCR; in TCRdb, only in-frame clones are kept and a portion is missing. The data show hundreds of thousands of clones, roughly 90% seen once. The sample comprised PBMCs or T cells enriched from blood (not recorded which). This TCR was recovered from a woman aged 50 to 60 in a cohort exposed to, infected with or recovered from COVID-19 (not recorded which). The J gene is TRBJ1-2, the V gene TRBV20-1, with 7 bases that match TRBD1. The CDR3 region has the DNA TGCAGTGCTAGTTCACAGGGGCCTGGGTATGGCTACACCTTC. Amino acid sequence: CSASSQGPGYGYTF.